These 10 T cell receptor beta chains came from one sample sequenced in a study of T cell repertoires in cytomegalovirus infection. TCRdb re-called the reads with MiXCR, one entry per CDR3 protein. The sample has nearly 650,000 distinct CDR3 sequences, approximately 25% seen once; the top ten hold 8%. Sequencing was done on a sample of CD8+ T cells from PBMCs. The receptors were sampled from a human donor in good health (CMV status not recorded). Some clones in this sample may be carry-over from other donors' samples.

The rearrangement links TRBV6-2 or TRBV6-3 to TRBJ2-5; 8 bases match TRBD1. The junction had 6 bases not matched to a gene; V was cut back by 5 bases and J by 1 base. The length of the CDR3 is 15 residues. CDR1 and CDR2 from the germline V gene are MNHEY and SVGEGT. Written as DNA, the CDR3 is TGTGCCAGCAGTCCCCTTACAGGGGGCCAAGAGACCCAGTACTTC. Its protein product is CASSPLTGGQETQYF.

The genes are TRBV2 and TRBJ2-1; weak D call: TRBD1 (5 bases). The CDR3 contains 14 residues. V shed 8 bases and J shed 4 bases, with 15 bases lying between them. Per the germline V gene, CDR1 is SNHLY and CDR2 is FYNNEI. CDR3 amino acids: CASGPATAYNEQFF. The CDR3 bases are TGTGCCAGCGGTCCGGCGACAGCTTACAATGAGCAGTTCTTC.

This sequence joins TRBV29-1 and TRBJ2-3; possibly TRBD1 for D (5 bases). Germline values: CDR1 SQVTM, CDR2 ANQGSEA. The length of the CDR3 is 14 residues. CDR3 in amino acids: CTSLDQGSSDTQYF. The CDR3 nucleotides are TGCACCTCATTGGACCAGGGATCTTCAGATACGCAGTATTTT.

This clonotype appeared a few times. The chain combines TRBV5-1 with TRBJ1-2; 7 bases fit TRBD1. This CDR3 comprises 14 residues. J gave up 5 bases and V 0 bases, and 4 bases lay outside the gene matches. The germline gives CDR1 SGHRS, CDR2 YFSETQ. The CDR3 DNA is TGCGCCAGCAGCTTGGTCACAGGGGAGTATGGCTACACCTTC. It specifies CASSLVTGEYGYTF.

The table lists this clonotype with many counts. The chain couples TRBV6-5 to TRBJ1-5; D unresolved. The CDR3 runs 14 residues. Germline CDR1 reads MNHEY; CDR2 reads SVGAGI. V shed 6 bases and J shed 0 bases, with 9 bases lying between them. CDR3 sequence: CASRPDISNQPQHF. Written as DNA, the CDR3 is TGTGCCAGCAGACCTGACATTAGCAATCAGCCCCAGCATTTT.

CDR3 amino acids: CASSLVAGAGSQPQHF. The CDR3 DNA follows: TGTGCCAGCAGTTTGGTCGCGGGGGCCGGGAGTCAGCCCCAGCATTTT. The V and J genes are TRBV28 and TRBJ1-5, with a tentative D call TRBD1 (6 bases). Germline V gives CDR1 MDHEN, CDR2 SYDVKM. CDR3 length: 16 residues. Trimming removed 3 bases at V and 6 bases at J, with 18 bases between.

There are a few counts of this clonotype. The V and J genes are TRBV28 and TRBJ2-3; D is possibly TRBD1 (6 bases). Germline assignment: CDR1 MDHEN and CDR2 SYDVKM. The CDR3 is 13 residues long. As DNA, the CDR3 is TGTGCGTTCCGGACAGATGACACAGATACGCAGTATTTT. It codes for CAFRTDDTDTQYF.

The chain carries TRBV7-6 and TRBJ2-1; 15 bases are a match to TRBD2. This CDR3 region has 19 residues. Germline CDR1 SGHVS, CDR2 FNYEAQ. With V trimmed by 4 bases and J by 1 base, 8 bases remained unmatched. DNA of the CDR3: TGTGCCAGCAGCTCTCGGACTAGCGGGGGGGCCGGTTCCTACAATGAGCAGTTCTTC. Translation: CASSSRTSGGAGSYNEQFF.

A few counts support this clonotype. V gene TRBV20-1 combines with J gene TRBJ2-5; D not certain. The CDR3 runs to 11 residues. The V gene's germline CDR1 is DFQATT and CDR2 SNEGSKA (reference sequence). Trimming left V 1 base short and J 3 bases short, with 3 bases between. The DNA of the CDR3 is TGCAGTGCTAGAGTTGAAGAGACCCAGTACTTC. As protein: CSARVEETQYF.

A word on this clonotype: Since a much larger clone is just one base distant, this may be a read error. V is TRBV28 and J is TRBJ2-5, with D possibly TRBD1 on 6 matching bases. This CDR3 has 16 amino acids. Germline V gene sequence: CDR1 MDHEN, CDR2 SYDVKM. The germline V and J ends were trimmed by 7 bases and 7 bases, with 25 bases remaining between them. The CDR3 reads CASTPVGTPSSGTQYF. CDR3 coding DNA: TGTGCCAGCACCCCTGTCGGGACACCGTCTTCAGGGACCCAGTACTTC.